The present entry profiles one TCR beta chain with its context. These data originate in a study of blood T cell repertoires in COVID-19. The overall study: The samples span acute and convalescent COVID-19 from the United States, Italy and Spain.

Clones were sequenced by immunoSEQ multiplex PCR, and TCRdb holds only the in-frame ones, with some missing. This table holds approximately 350,000 clones, roughly 87% found once. This TCR was sampled from a woman in her 30s who had recovered from COVID-19. The sample comprised PBMCs or T cells enriched from blood (not recorded which).

CDR3 in amino acids: CASSLDVKTSTDTQYF. CDR3 bases: TGTGCCAGCAGCTTGGATGTGAAAACTAGCACAGATACGCAGTATTTT. V usage is TRBV5-4 and J usage is TRBJ2-3; the D is unclear. In germline, CDR1 is SGHNT, CDR2 YYREEE (reference sequence). CDR3 length equals 16 residues. V shed 0 bases and J shed 0 bases, with 11 bases lying between them.